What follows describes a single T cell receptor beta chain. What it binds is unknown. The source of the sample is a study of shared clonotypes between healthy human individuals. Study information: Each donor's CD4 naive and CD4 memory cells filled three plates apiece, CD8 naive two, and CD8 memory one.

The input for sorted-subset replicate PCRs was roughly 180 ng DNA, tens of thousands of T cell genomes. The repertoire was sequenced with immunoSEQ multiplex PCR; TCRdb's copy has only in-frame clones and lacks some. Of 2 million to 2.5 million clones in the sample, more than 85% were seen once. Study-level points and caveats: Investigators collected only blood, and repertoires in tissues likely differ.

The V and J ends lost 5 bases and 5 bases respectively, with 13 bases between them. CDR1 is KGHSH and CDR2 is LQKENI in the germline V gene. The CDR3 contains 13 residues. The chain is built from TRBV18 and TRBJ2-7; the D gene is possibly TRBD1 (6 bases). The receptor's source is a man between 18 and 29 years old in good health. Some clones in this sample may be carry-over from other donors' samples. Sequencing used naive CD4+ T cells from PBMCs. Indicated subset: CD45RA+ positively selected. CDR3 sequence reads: CASSIIQGHEQYF. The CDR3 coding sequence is TGTGCCAGCTCAATCATACAGGGACACGAGCAGTACTTC. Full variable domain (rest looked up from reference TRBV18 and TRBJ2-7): NAGVMQNPRHLVRRRGQEARLRCSPMKGHSHVYWYRQLPEEGLKFMVYLQKENIIDESGMPKERFSAEFPKEGPSILRIQQVVRGDSAAYFCASSIIQGHEQYFGPGTRLTVT.